The next 10 T cell receptor beta chains were all read from a single sample in a study of somatic mutations in T cells in chronic GVHD. The method was immunoSEQ multiplex PCR; TCRdb's version includes in-frame clones alone and lacks a portion of them. The sample holds 2,000 or so clones, roughly 60% seen once. The sample taken for sequencing was CD8+ T cells from blood. These receptors were collected from a male patient in his fifties or sixties with chronic graft-versus-host disease. The graft donor may have contributed some T cells.

This sequence joins TRBV30 and TRBJ1-1; D perhaps matches TRBD1 (5 bases). The CDR3 has 13 amino acids. Germline V gene lookup returns CDR1 GTSNPN and CDR2 SVGIG (reference sequence). V was shortened by 2 bases and J by 4 bases, with 11 bases between the two germline ends. CDR3 nucleotide sequence: TGTGCCTGGAGTTGGGGGGGAGGCACTGAAGCTTTCTTT. Translation: CAWSWGGGTEAFF. Using reference TRBV30 and TRBJ1-1 for the parts outside the CDR3, the full variable domain is SQTIHQWPATLVQPVGSPLSLECTVEGTSNPNLYWYRQAAGRGLQLLFYSVGIGQISSEVPQNLSASRPQDRQFILSSKKLLLSDSGFYLCAWSWGGGTEAFFGQGTRLTVV.

The V gene is TRBV19, the J gene TRBJ1-2, with D perhaps matching TRBD1 (5 bases). Germline CDR1 and CDR2: LNHDA and SQIVND (reference sequence). The V and J ends lost 6 bases and 5 bases respectively, with 7 bases between them. The CDR3 runs 11 residues. The CDR3 loop is CASRQGYGYTF. For the CDR3, the DNA is TGTGCCAGTAGGCAGGGTTATGGCTACACCTTC.

This chain uses TRBV9 with TRBJ2-2; TRBD2 aligns across 7 bases. Germline V CDR1 and CDR2: SGDLS, YYNGEE. V was pared by 0 bases and J by 5 bases, with 4 bases of the junction left unmatched. This CDR3 region has 15 residues. The CDR3 DNA reads TGTGCCAGCAGCGTAGGGGGGGGGAAAACCGGGGAGCTGTTTTTT. Translating it yields CASSVGGGKTGELFF.

This clone was detected a few times. The V gene is TRBV7-9, the J gene TRBJ2-7; 8 bases are a match to TRBD1. The V gene's germline CDR1 is SEHNR and CDR2 FQNEAQ (reference sequence). This CDR3 spans 15 amino acids. V lost 3 bases and J lost 0; bases outside the gene matches: 4. This chain's CDR3 is CASSLTGASSYEQYF. In DNA, the CDR3 is TGTGCCAGCAGCTTGACAGGGGCAAGCTCCTACGAGCAGTACTTC.

The J gene is TRBJ1-5, the V gene TRBV7-8, with a possible D match to TRBD1 (5 bases). V lost 4 bases and J lost 0, with 13 bases in between. The germline V gene encodes CDR1 SGHVS and CDR2 FQNEAQ. The length of the CDR3 is 16 residues. The CDR3 bases are TGTGCCAGCAGCTCCCTCGGGGGGTATAGCAATCAGCCCCAGCATTTT. This translates into CASSSLGGYSNQPQHF.

The V call is TRBV11-2, the J call TRBJ2-7; a possible D gene is TRBD2 (5 bases). The CDR3 length is 11 residues. Germline-derived CDR1 and CDR2 are SGHAT and FQNNGV. The CDR3 DNA follows: TGTGCTCTGGGCATCGGGGACGAGCAGTACTTC. This translates into CALGIGDEQYF.

In this sample, this clone turned up once. J is TRBJ2-7 and V is TRBV10-3; TRBD1 agrees at 9 bases. Germline CDR1 reads ENHRY; CDR2 reads SYGVKD. The CDR3 has 13 amino acids. Trimming removed 4 bases from V and 5 bases from J; junction bases left unmatched: 3. The CDR3 bases are TGTGCCATCAGTGTGGGGACAGGGAACGAGCAGTACTTC. It yields the protein CAISVGTGNEQYF.

This clone was detected only once. J is TRBJ1-2 and V is TRBV5-4, with D unclear. Germline V gives CDR1 SGHNT, CDR2 YYREEE (reference sequence). The CDR3 has 15 amino acids. Trimming cost V 0 bases and J 1 base, with 10 bases left between them. CDR3: CASSLGGGSNYGYTF. The CDR3 DNA sequence: TGTGCCAGCAGCTTGGGGGGAGGCAGTAACTATGGCTACACCTTC.

This clone is judged medium-sized. The rearrangement uses TRBV29-1 and TRBJ2-1; D is ambiguous. Germline assignment: CDR1 SQVTM and CDR2 ANQGSEA. Between the trimmed V and J ends, which lost 1 base and 6 bases, there was a span of 13 bases. The CDR3 consists of 14 residues. Here the CDR3 DNA reads TGCAGCGTTGAAGTGCAGGCCCCCGGCAATGAGCAGTTCTTC. Amino acids: CSVEVQAPGNEQFF.

Comment on this clone: Other DNA sequences from this sample encode an identical CDR3 as well. The chain is built from TRBV28 and TRBJ1-5, with 8 nucleotides matching TRBD1. This CDR3 has 14 residues. With 6 bases clipped from V and 4 bases from J, the junction kept 5 bases outside the gene matches. The germline gives CDR1 MDHEN, CDR2 SYDVKM. This CDR3 reads CASSSTGGNQPQHF. As DNA, the CDR3 is TGTGCCAGCAGCTCTACAGGGGGTAATCAGCCCCAGCATTTT.